Below, one T cell receptor (beta chain) is given with its context. Original processing methods: Cell counts per sample came from amplifying reference gene primers. Profiled with immunoSEQ multiplex PCR; TCRdb holds only in-frame clones, not every one. V and J calls plus clone size are reproduced from that table; the DNA served to infer D and trimming. The sample shows about 62,000 clones, 76% of them seen only once. This record belongs to a study of blood T cell repertoires in COVID-19. On the study more broadly: Collection of acute and convalescent COVID-19 samples took place in the United States, Italy and Spain. The analysed material was cDNA or gDNA that came from T cells, B-cell-depleted T cells, or PBMCs.

Between the trimmed V and J ends, which lost 3 bases and 0 bases, there was a span of 6 bases. Germline V CDR1 and CDR2: SGHTA, FQGNSA. The CDR3 totals 13 residues. The sample was peripheral blood. The rearrangement uses TRBV7-2 and TRBJ2-7; no definite D call. The clonotype originates from a woman aged 45-59 years with active or convalescent COVID-19. CDR3 DNA sequence: TGTGCCAGCAGCTTCGCAGGCTCCTACGAGCAGTACTTC. Protein: CASSFAGSYEQYF.